Below, 20 T cell receptor beta chains from the same sample are listed, as sequenced in a study of blood T cell repertoires in COVID-19. Assay: immunoSEQ multiplex PCR; the TCRdb copy retains only in-frame clones and omits some. The table shows roughly 200,000 clones, with about 83% occurring only once. The sample was peripheral blood. The receptors shown here come from a man between 60 and 75 years old who had recovered from COVID-19.

This clone was detected a few times. The chain couples TRBV11-2 to TRBJ1-1; tentatively, D is TRBD1 (6 bases). V lost 5 bases, J lost 2 bases, and 12 bases lay in between. This CDR3 region has 14 residues. The V gene's germline CDR1 is SGHAT and CDR2 FQNNGV. The CDR3 coding sequence is TGTGCCAGCAGCCGCGGACAGCGTAACACTGAAGCTTTCTTT. As protein: CASSRGQRNTEAFF.

This chain links TRBV28 with TRBJ2-1, with D perhaps TRBD2 (6 bases). The CDR3 contains 14 residues. Between the trimmed V and J ends, which lost 7 bases and 7 bases, there was a span of 17 bases. Germline assignment: CDR1 MDHEN and CDR2 SYDVKM. In nucleotides, the CDR3 is TGTGCCAGCACCCTCCCGGGACTTACTAATGAGCAGTTCTTC. Amino acids: CASTLPGLTNEQFF.

The chain employs TRBV6-5 and TRBJ2-7; 12 bases line up with TRBD2. The J segment lost 2 bases and the V segment lost 8 bases, leaving 4 bases of the junction unmatched. The CDR3 runs 14 residues. Per the germline V gene, CDR1 is MNHEY and CDR2 is SVGAGI. CDR3 nucleotides: TGTGCCAGCGTGAGACTAGCGGGGGCCTACGAGCAGTACTTC. This encodes CASVRLAGAYEQYF.

In this sample, this clone turned up a few times. The V and J genes are TRBV11-2 and TRBJ2-6; maybe TRBD2 (6 bases). Germline V gene lookup returns CDR1 SGHAT and CDR2 FQNNGV. There are 16 residues in the CDR3. V was pared by 0 bases and J by 4 bases, with 10 bases between. In DNA, the CDR3 is TGTGCCAGCAGCTTAGAAGGAGGGAGCGGGGCCAACGTCCTGACTTTC. Amino acids: CASSLEGGSGANVLTF.

V and J are TRBV27 and TRBJ2-7, with 9 bases identical to TRBD1. This CDR3 region has 15 residues. Germline values: CDR1 MNHEY, CDR2 SMNVEV (reference sequence). Trimming at V came to 2 bases and at J to 3 bases, leaving 5 bases not matched to a gene. CDR3: CASSLEPGQGYEQYF. The CDR3 nucleotides read TGTGCCAGCAGTTTAGAGCCGGGACAGGGCTACGAGCAGTACTTC.

The chain recombines TRBV29-1 with TRBJ1-1; D is ambiguous. This CDR3 is built from 14 residues. CDR1 and CDR2 (germline): SQVTM, ANQGSEA. The V end lost 5 bases, the J end lost 1 base, and 14 bases lay between the germline ends. In DNA form, the CDR3 reads TGCAGCGTTCCTACCCCCGGGTGGAACACTGAAGCTTTCTTT. Encoded protein: CSVPTPGWNTEAFF.

The chain has TRBV7-7 and TRBJ2-7, with D maybe TRBD2 (5 bases). The germline V gene encodes CDR1 SSHAT and CDR2 FNYEAQ (reference sequence). With 1 base removed from V and 6 bases from J, the gap between germline ends came to 13 bases. CDR3 length: 14 residues. CDR3 residues: CASSLGTGSTEQYF. For the CDR3, the DNA is TGTGCCAGCAGCTTAGGGACTGGTTCCACCGAGCAGTACTTC.

The V gene is TRBV21-1, the J gene TRBJ1-5. TRBV21-1 is a pseudogene segment. The CDR3 has 21 residues. DNA for the CDR3: TGTGCCAGCAGCAAAAGTGGGAAGGGCCTCCTTTCGGGATATAGCAATCAGCCCCAGCATTTT. Its protein product is CASSKSGKGLLSGYSNQPQHF.

The chain employs TRBV9 and TRBJ2-2; TRBD2 might be the D (6 bases). From germline, CDR1 is SGDLS and CDR2 YYNGEE. The CDR3 is made up of 15 amino acids. Trimming pared 0 bases from V and 5 bases from J, leaving 11 bases between. The CDR3 DNA is TGTGCCAGCAGCGTAGTGGGACTCTCTACCGGGGAGCTGTTTTTT. Translating gives CASSVVGLSTGELFF.

The chain combines TRBV19 with TRBJ2-3, with D maybe TRBD1 (5 bases). CDR1 and CDR2 (germline): LNHDA, SQIVND (reference sequence). The germline V and J ends were trimmed by 7 bases and 0 bases, with 14 bases remaining between them. There are 15 residues in the CDR3. The CDR3 DNA sequence: TGTGCCAGTACTGGGGCTTGGGCGAGCACAGATACGCAGTATTTT. Translation: CASTGAWASTDTQYF.

V gene TRBV9 combines with J gene TRBJ2-1, with D perhaps TRBD2 (5 bases). Trimming left V 0 bases short and J 0 bases short, with 13 bases between. CDR3 length: 17 residues. Germline-derived CDR1 and CDR2 are SGDLS and YYNGEE. CDR3 bases: TGTGCCAGCAGCGTAGCTCCACTAGGGAGCTCCTACAATGAGCAGTTCTTC. Protein product: CASSVAPLGSSYNEQFF.

The chain carries TRBV19 and TRBJ1-1; 7 positions agree with TRBD1. Germline V gene data show CDR1 as LNHDA and CDR2 as SQIVND (reference sequence). There are 15 residues in the CDR3. J was trimmed by 1 base and V by 5 bases; bases with no gene match: 7. The CDR3 protein is CASSARTGTNTEAFF. For the CDR3, the DNA is TGTGCCAGTAGTGCGAGGACAGGAACGAACACTGAAGCTTTCTTT. Filled out from reference TRBV19 and TRBJ1-1, the complete variable domain reads DGGITQSPKYLFRKEGQNVTLSCEQNLNHDAMYWYRQDPGQGLRLIYYSQIVNDFQKGDIAEGYSVSREKKESFPLTVTSAQKNPTAFYLCASSARTGTNTEAFFGQGTRLTVV.

This chain uses TRBV15 with TRBJ1-4; D possibly corresponds to TRBD1 (5 bases). Germline V gene sequence: CDR1 LNHNV, CDR2 YYDKDF (reference sequence). Trimming stripped 7 bases from V and 0 bases from J, with 24 bases between. This CDR3 comprises 19 residues. The CDR3 protein is CATTSGIGARIATNEKLFF. The CDR3 DNA reads TGTGCCACCACCTCAGGAATAGGGGCTCGAATTGCAACTAATGAAAAACTGTTTTTT.

CDR3 sequence reads: CASSAMQGTGYNEQFF. In DNA, the CDR3 is TGTGCCAGCAGCGCGATGCAGGGGACGGGGTACAATGAGCAGTTCTTC. This sequence joins TRBV9 and TRBJ2-1, with D tentatively TRBD1 (6 bases). Germline lookup yields CDR1 SGDLS and CDR2 YYNGEE. The CDR3 contains 16 residues. With 3 bases removed from V and 4 bases from J, the gap between germline ends came to 17 bases.

V is TRBV30 and J is TRBJ1-2, with 7 bases lining up with TRBD1. The V segment lost 3 bases and the J segment 7 bases; nucleotides outside the gene matches: 8. The CDR3 spans 13 residues. Germline V gives CDR1 GTSNPN, CDR2 SVGIG (reference sequence). The CDR3 spells CAWSDRAWSGYTF. CDR3 coding DNA: TGTGCCTGGAGCGACAGGGCTTGGAGTGGCTACACCTTC. The full variable domain, with the rest looked up from reference TRBV30 and TRBJ1-2, is SQTIHQWPATLVQPVGSPLSLECTVEGTSNPNLYWYRQAAGRGLQLLFYSVGIGQISSEVPQNLSASRPQDRQFILSSKKLLLSDSGFYLCAWSDRAWSGYTFGSGTRLTVV.

The chain couples TRBV7-9 to TRBJ2-5; the D gene is possibly TRBD2 (5 bases). The V gene's germline CDR1 is SEHNR and CDR2 FQNEAQ (reference sequence). Trimming shortened V by 3 bases and J by 4 bases, and 9 bases separated the two germline ends. The CDR3 covers 13 residues. The DNA of the CDR3 is TGTGCCAGCAGCTTCTACGGAGGAGAGACCCAGTACTTC. Amino acids: CASSFYGGETQYF.

Comments on this clone: The junction shows a germline mismatch at one end, possibly a read error. The J gene is TRBJ2-5, the V gene TRBV5-6; 7 bases match TRBD1. Germline lookup yields CDR1 SGHDT and CDR2 YYEEEE. The CDR3 runs to 12 residues. The CDR3 DNA reads TGTGCCAGCAGCTTGAGTGTGGGACAGTGGCACTTC. It codes for CASSLSVGQWHF. Full variable domain (outside the CDR3, taken from reference TRBV5-6 and TRBJ2-5): DAGVTQSPTHLIKTRGQQVTLRCSPKSGHDTVSWYQQALGQGPQFIFQYYEEEERQRGNFPDRFSGHQFPNYSSELNVNALLLGDSALYLCASSLSVGQWHFGPGTRLLVL.

V gene TRBV12-3 or TRBV12-4 combines with J gene TRBJ2-1; D possibly corresponds to TRBD2 (5 bases). This CDR3 spans 13 amino acids. Trimming cost V 3 bases and J 8 bases, with 11 bases left between them. CDR3 sequence (DNA): TGTGCCAGCAGTTTTCTTACGGGGTATGAGCAGTTCTTC. Protein sequence: CASSFLTGYEQFF.

The chain links TRBV14 to TRBJ2-1; D not certain. CDR1 and CDR2 from the germline V gene are SGHDN and FVKESK. The CDR3 has 15 residues. V lost 4 bases, J lost 0 bases, and 10 bases lay in between. CDR3 sequence reads: CASSLRRSSYNEQFF. The DNA for the CDR3 is TGTGCCAGCAGCCTAAGACGGAGCTCCTACAATGAGCAGTTCTTC.

This clone was seen once. This sequence joins TRBV24-1 and TRBJ2-5; TRBD2 is a possible D gene (5 bases). V was pared by 4 bases and J by 5 bases, with 16 bases between. Germline CDR1 KGHDR, CDR2 SFDVKD. The CDR3 contains 15 residues. CDR3 amino acids: CATSDPRTGGETQYF. CDR3 coding DNA: TGTGCCACCAGTGACCCCAGGACGGGCGGGGAGACCCAGTACTTC.